This TCR beta chain was found in a study of T cell repertoires in cytomegalovirus infection. Study overall: Public signatures in TCR beta pointed to CMV infection and matching HLA type.

For this clonotype: What it binds is unknown.

The V gene's germline CDR1 is DFQATT and CDR2 SNEGSKA (reference sequence). V lost 7 bases to trimming and J lost 6 bases; unmatched junction nucleotides: 7. The CDR3 extends over 12 amino acids. Via MiXCR, TCRdb re-called the reads, giving one row per CDR3 protein. The sample has around 330,000 distinct CDR3 sequences, about a sixth seen once. Findings and caveats of the study: Across the ex vivo response, the dominant clonotypes were HLA-C-restricted CMV-specific TCR beta clonotypes. Accumulated public TCR beta family frequency recognized individuals carrying CMV together with the relevant HLA.

The chain joins TRBV20-1 to TRBJ2-7, with TRBD1 identical over 9 bases. The receptor comes from a human donor in good health (CMV status not recorded). Some clones in this sample may be carry-over from other donors' samples. Sequenced material: PBMCs. CDR3 residues: CSVRTGASEQYF. CDR3 DNA sequence: TGCAGTGTTAGGACAGGGGCCTCCGAGCAGTACTTC.